This T cell receptor (beta chain) is drawn from a study of beta chain features in type 1 diabetes. Study as a whole: Age, gender and cell yields were similar between patients and healthy donors. Sorted cells numbering around 110,000,000 were examined across all samples. Findings and limits, study-wide: There was a moderate but significant shortening of TCRB CDR3s in all four CD4+ subsets of Type 1 diabetes patients. Among patients, naive, central memory and Treg TCRB repertoires appeared more similar than among healthy donors.

For this clone: No antigen is known for it.

Germline assignment: CDR1 SGHRS and CDR2 YFSETQ. The CDR3 extends over 15 amino acids. V lost 0 bases to trimming and J lost 0 bases, with 8 bases between them. The study reverse transcribed the entire isolated RNA, so it sequenced expressed TCRB transcripts. Only in-frame clones appear in the TCRdb table, and some are missing; sequencing was by immunoSEQ multiplex PCR. The sample records approximately 600,000 clones, around 11% being singletons. Only one heparinised blood draw was taken per donor, and its volume averaged about 120 mL. The sequencing sample was made of naive CD4+ T cells from blood. The rearrangement links TRBV5-1 to TRBJ2-3; D is ambiguous. This TCR derives from a man aged 30-40 years with type 1 diabetes. CDR3 bases: TGCGCCAGCAGCTTGGGAGGAGCTAGCACAGATACGCAGTATTTT. Protein sequence: CASSLGGASTDTQYF.